Below are 19 T cell receptor beta chains sequenced from a single sample in a study of blood T cell repertoires in COVID-19. Method: immunoSEQ multiplex PCR; TCRdb's copy keeps in-frame clones and lacks some. Found here are approximately 240,000 clones, approximately 85% of them singletons; the top ten hold 2.9%. Sample: peripheral blood. All receptors come from a man in his fifties or sixties who had recovered from COVID-19.

This clone was counted once. The chain uses TRBV12-1 and TRBJ2-1; TRBD1, the table's D call, lacks a check against the DNA. TRBV12-1 is a pseudogene. This CDR3 region has 17 residues. The CDR3 reads CASSSDRGPSSYNEQFF. In nucleotides, the CDR3 is TGTGCCAGCAGCTCGGACAGGGGGCCAAGCTCCTACAATGAGCAGTTCTTC.

For the CDR3, the DNA is TGTGCCAGTAGTCCTTTAGGGGTAGCCAAAAACATTCAGTACTTC. Translation gives CASSPLGVAKNIQYF. This chain links TRBV19 with TRBJ2-4; TRBD1 might be the D (5 bases). The CDR3 has 15 amino acids. Germline values: CDR1 LNHDA, CDR2 SQIVND (reference sequence). The germline V and J ends were trimmed by 5 bases and 0 bases, with 11 bases remaining between them.

The V and J genes are TRBV11-2 and TRBJ1-2; unclear D gene. CDR3 length: 14 residues. CDR1 is SGHAT and CDR2 is FQNNGV in the germline V gene. The V and J ends lost 5 bases and 4 bases respectively, with 14 bases between them. CDR3: CASSGRTDFYGYTF. The CDR3 coding sequence is TGTGCCAGCAGCGGGAGAACAGATTTCTATGGCTACACCTTC.

The chain is built from TRBV7-2 and TRBJ2-5, with D possibly matching TRBD1 (6 bases). Germline V gene data show CDR1 as SGHTA and CDR2 as FQGNSA. The CDR3 runs 17 residues. Trimming pared 5 bases from V and 4 bases from J, leaving 23 bases between. This CDR3 is CASSHTLTGIKAETQYF. DNA for the CDR3: TGTGCCAGCAGCCATACGCTGACAGGAATAAAGGCAGAGACCCAGTACTTC. Drawing the rest from reference TRBV7-2 and TRBJ2-5, the complete variable domain is GAGVSQSPSNKVTEKGKDVELRCDPISGHTALYWYRQSLGQGLEFLIYFQGNSAPDKSGLPSDRFSAERTGGSVSTLTIQRTQQEDSAVYLCASSHTLTGIKAETQYFGPGTRLLVL.

The DNA for the CDR3 is TGTGCCAGCGCCCCCGGGACAGGCGGGACCTACGAGCAGTACTTC. Translation: CASAPGTGGTYEQYF. J is TRBJ2-7 and V is TRBV5-4, with 8 bases lining up with TRBD1. The germline V gene has CDR1 SGHNT and CDR2 YYREEE (reference sequence). Trimming cost V 7 bases and J 2 bases; bases outside gene matches: 11. The CDR3 has 15 residues.

The chain employs TRBV28 and TRBJ2-4; D perhaps matches TRBD2 (6 bases). CDR1 is MDHEN, CDR2 SYDVKM, per germline. Trimming cost V 3 bases and J 6 bases, with 9 bases left between them. The length of the CDR3 is 13 residues. CDR3 in amino acids: CASSFGGRNIQYF. The CDR3 nucleotides are TGTGCCAGCAGTTTCGGGGGTCGAAACATTCAGTACTTC.

The J gene is TRBJ2-1, the V gene TRBV7-6, with TRBD2 matching 7 bases. The CDR3 has 17 residues. The V segment lost 4 bases and the J segment 6 bases; nucleotides outside the gene matches: 15. The germline V gene has CDR1 SGHVS and CDR2 FNYEAQ. CDR3 protein: CASSSAPPGTTSNEQFF. The CDR3 DNA reads as TGTGCCAGCAGCTCCGCCCCCCCCGGGACTACTTCCAATGAGCAGTTCTTC.

The gene calls are TRBV5-1 and TRBJ2-7; a possible D gene is TRBD2 (5 bases). The germline CDR1 and CDR2 sequences are SGHRS and YFSETQ. The CDR3 totals 14 residues. V was shortened by 0 bases and J by 2 bases, with 9 bases between the two germline ends. The CDR3 sequence: CASSLVGEAYEQYF. The CDR3 DNA is TGCGCCAGCAGCTTGGTGGGAGAGGCCTACGAGCAGTACTTC. Complete variable domain (other parts from reference TRBV5-1 and TRBJ2-7): KAGVTQTPRYLIKTRGQQVTLSCSPISGHRSVSWYQQTPGQGLQFLFEYFSETQRNKGNFPGRFSGRQFSNSRSEMNVSTLELGDSALYLCASSLVGEAYEQYFGPGTRLTVT.

The table lists this clone with many counts. Other DNA sequences from this sample encode an identical CDR3 as well. V and J are TRBV19 and TRBJ1-5, with D possibly matching TRBD1 (6 bases). With 3 bases removed from V and 0 bases from J, the gap between germline ends came to 9 bases. The length of the CDR3 is 15 residues. Germline CDR1 and CDR2: LNHDA and SQIVND (reference sequence). The CDR3 protein is CASSIQGLSNQPQHF. CDR3 nucleotides: TGTGCCAGTAGTATCCAGGGGCTTAGCAATCAGCCCCAGCATTTT.

The rearrangement joins TRBV15 to TRBJ2-7, with TRBD1 matching 7 bases. Trimming cost V 1 base and J 4 bases; bases outside gene matches: 4. Per the germline V gene, CDR1 is LNHNV and CDR2 is YYDKDF (reference sequence). The CDR3 loop spans 14 amino acids. The CDR3 DNA is TGTGCCACCAGCAGAGGACGACAGGGATACGAGCAGTACTTC. This sequence encodes CATSRGRQGYEQYF.

The chain uses TRBV4-2 and TRBJ2-3, with 9 bases that match TRBD1. Trimming removed 4 bases from V and 5 bases from J; junction bases left unmatched: 13. There are 17 residues in the CDR3. The germline V gene encodes CDR1 LGHNA and CDR2 YNFKEQ. The CDR3 reads CASSPLGGTGTGDTQYF. The CDR3 nucleotides read TGTGCCAGCAGCCCGTTGGGGGGGACAGGGACAGGAGATACGCAGTATTTT.

The chain combines TRBV7-2 with TRBJ2-2; a weak D match, TRBD1 (5 bases). CDR3 length equals 15 residues. Germline V gene data show CDR1 as SGHTA and CDR2 as FQGNSA. Trimming took 4 bases from V and 5 from J, leaving 14 bases between them. DNA of the CDR3: TGTGCCAGCAGCTCACAGGTAGTAGGTACCGGGGAGCTGTTTTTT. It encodes CASSSQVVGTGELFF.

The chain recombines TRBV20-1 with TRBJ2-5, with D possibly being TRBD1 (6 bases). This CDR3 comprises 11 residues. The germline gives CDR1 DFQATT, CDR2 SNEGSKA (reference sequence). The germline V and J ends were trimmed by 7 bases and 4 bases, with 10 bases remaining between them. CDR3 in amino acids: CSVSDRETQYF. In DNA, the CDR3 is TGCAGTGTTTCGGACAGAGAGACCCAGTACTTC.

This clone was seen just once. The rearrangement links TRBV24-1 to TRBJ2-2; the D gene is possibly TRBD1 (6 bases). This CDR3 spans 17 amino acids. Trimming took off 0 bases at V and 0 bases at J, with 10 bases between the two ends. The germline V gene has CDR1 KGHDR and CDR2 SFDVKD. CDR3 in DNA: TGTGCCACCAGTGATTTGGACCAGGGGCCGAACACCGGGGAGCTGTTTTTT. Translating gives CATSDLDQGPNTGELFF.

The chain uses TRBV6-5 and TRBJ2-7, with D perhaps TRBD1 (5 bases). Trimming removed 2 bases from V and 3 bases from J, with 8 bases in between. The germline gives CDR1 MNHEY, CDR2 SVGAGI. This CDR3 has 13 amino acids. This CDR3 is CASSYGAVYEQYF. DNA of the CDR3: TGTGCCAGCAGTTACGGGGCCGTCTACGAGCAGTACTTC.

This clone turned up a few times. The CDR3 DNA follows: TGTGCCAGCAGCCCGGACAGGGGGGGGACTGAAGCTTTCTTT. Its protein is CASSPDRGGTEAFF. The chain carries TRBV7-9 and TRBJ1-1, with 10 bases lining up with TRBD1. The CDR3 covers 14 residues. CDR1 is SEHNR, CDR2 FQNEAQ, per germline (reference sequence). Germline trimming cut 5 bases from V and 5 bases from J; bases unmatched to any gene: 5. Full variable domain (rest looked up from reference TRBV7-9 and TRBJ1-1): DTGVSQNPRHKITKRGQNVTFRCDPISEHNRLYWYRQTLGQGPEFLTYFQNEAQLEKSRLLSDRFSAERPKGSFSTLEIQRTEQGDSAMYLCASSPDRGGTEAFFGQGTRLTVV.

This chain connects TRBV6-5 to TRBJ2-1; 8 bases are shared with TRBD1. J lost 0 bases, V lost 7 bases, and 5 bases had no gene match. Germline V lookup: CDR1 MNHEY, CDR2 SVGAGI. This CDR3 comprises 15 residues. In DNA form, the CDR3 reads TGTGCCAGCAAAAGGACAGGGACCTCCTACAATGAGCAGTTCTTC. This gives the protein CASKRTGTSYNEQFF.

This clone has just one count. The V gene is TRBV19, the J gene TRBJ1-1, with D uncertain. V was cut by 11 bases and J by 5 bases, with 12 bases left in between. Germline CDR1 is LNHDA and CDR2 is SQIVND (reference sequence). The CDR3 has 11 residues. The CDR3 DNA reads as TGTGCCGCTGCGCGGGAAACTGAAGCTTTCTTT. Amino acid sequence: CAAARETEAFF.

V usage is TRBV5-5 and J usage is TRBJ2-1; D not certain. Germline V lookup: CDR1 SGHKS, CDR2 YYEKEE (reference sequence). This CDR3 contains 19 residues. The V end was cut by 2 bases, the J end by 4 bases, with 25 bases between. CDR3 residues: CASSFLPRLDLTKYNEQFF. The DNA of the CDR3 is TGTGCCAGCAGCTTTCTCCCCCGGCTCGACTTAACCAAATACAATGAGCAGTTCTTC.